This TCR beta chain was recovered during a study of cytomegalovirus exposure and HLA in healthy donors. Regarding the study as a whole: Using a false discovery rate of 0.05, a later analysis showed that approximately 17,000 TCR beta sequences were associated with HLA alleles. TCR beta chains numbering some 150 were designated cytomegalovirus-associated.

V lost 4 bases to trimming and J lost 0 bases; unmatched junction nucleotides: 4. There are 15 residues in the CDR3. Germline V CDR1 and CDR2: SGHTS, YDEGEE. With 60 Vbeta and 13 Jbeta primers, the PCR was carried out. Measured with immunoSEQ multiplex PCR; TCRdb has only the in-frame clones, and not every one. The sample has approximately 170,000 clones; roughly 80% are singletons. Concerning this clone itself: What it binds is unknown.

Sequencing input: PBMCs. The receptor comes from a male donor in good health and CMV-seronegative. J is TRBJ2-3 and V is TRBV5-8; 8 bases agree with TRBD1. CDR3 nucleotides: TGTGCCAGCAGCCAGGGGGCCGTGAGCACAGATACGCAGTATTTT. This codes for CASSQGAVSTDTQYF. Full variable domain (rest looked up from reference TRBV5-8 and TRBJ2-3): EAGVTQSPTHLIKTRGQQATLRCSPISGHTSVYWYQQALGLGLQFLLWYDEGEERNRGNFPPRFSGRQFPNYSSELNVNALELEDSALYLCASSQGAVSTDTQYFGPGTRLTVL.